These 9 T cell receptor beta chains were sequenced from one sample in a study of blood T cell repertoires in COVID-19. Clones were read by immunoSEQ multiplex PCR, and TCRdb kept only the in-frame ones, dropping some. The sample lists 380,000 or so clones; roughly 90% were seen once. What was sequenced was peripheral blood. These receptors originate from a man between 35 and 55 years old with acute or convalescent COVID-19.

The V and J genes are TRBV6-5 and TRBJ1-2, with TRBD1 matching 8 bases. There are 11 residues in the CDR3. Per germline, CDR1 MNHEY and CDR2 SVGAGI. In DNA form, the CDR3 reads TGTGCAACTGCAGGGGGCACGGGCTACACCTTC. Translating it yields CATAGGTGYTF.

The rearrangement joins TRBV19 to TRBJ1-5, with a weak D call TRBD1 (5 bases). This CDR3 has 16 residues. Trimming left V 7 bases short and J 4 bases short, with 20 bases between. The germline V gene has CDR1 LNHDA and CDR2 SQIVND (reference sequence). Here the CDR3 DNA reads TGTGCCAGTAAAGACAGATACAACAGACCAAATCAGCCCCAGCATTTT. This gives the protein CASKDRYNRPNQPQHF.

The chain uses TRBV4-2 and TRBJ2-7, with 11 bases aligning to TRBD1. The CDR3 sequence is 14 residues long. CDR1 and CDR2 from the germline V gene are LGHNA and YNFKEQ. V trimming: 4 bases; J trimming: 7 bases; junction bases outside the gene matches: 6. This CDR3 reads CASSLGQGAREQYF. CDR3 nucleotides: TGTGCCAGCAGCCTAGGACAGGGGGCGCGAGAGCAGTACTTC.

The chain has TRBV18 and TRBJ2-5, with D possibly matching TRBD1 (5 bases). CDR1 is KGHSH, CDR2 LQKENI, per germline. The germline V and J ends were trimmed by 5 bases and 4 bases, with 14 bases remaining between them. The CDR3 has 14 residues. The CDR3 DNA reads TGTGCCAGCTCAAGACAGCAAACTCCAGAGACCCAGTACTTC. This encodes CASSRQQTPETQYF.

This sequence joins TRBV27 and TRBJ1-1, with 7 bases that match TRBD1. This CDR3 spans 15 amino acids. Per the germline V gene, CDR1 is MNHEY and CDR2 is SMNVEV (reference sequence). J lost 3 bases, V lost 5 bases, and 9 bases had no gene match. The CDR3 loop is CASSIRTGVYTEAFF. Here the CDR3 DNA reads TGTGCCAGCAGTATAAGGACAGGAGTCTACACTGAAGCTTTCTTT.

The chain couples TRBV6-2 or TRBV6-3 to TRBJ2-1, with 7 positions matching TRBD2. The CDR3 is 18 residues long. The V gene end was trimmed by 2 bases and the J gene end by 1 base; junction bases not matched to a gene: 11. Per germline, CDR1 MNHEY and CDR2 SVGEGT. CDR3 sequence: CASSYGGWGGRSYNEQFF. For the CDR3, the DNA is TGTGCCAGCAGTTACGGAGGGTGGGGGGGAAGATCCTACAATGAGCAGTTCTTC.

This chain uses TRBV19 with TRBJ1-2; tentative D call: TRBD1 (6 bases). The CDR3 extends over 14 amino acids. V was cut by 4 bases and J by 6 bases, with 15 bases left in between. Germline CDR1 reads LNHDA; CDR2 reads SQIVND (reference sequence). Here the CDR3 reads CASSRRGTNDGYTF. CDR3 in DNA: TGTGCCAGTAGTAGAAGGGGGACAAATGATGGCTACACCTTC.

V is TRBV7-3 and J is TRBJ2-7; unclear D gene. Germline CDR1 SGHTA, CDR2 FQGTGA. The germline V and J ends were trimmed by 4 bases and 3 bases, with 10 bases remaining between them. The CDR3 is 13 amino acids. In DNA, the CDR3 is TGTGCCAGCAGCTCATACGCCGGCTACGAGCAGTACTTC. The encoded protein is CASSSYAGYEQYF.

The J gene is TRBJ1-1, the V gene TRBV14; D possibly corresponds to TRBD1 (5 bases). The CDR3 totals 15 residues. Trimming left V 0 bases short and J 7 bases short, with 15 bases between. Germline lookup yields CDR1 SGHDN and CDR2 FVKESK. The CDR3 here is CASSQDGALWGEAFF. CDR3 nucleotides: TGTGCCAGCAGCCAAGATGGGGCATTATGGGGTGAAGCTTTCTTT.